Presented here are 11 T cell receptor beta chains from one specimen sequenced in a study of breast tumors, draining lymph nodes, adjacent tissues. One entry per CDR3 protein results from TCRdb running MiXCR on the multiplex PCR reads. The sample lists approximately 130,000 distinct CDR3 sequences; around 20% were seen once. Axillary draining lymph nodes of breast cancer patients supplied the node samples. The material sequenced was axillary lymph node tissue. The receptors come from a female donor with breast cancer. Some clones in this sample may be carry-over from other donors' samples.

This clonotype was seen repeatedly, ten times or more. The rearrangement links TRBV2 to TRBJ2-1; D is unresolved. From germline, CDR1 is SNHLY and CDR2 FYNNEI. Deletions cut 7 bases from V and 2 bases from J, with 9 bases between. The CDR3 sequence is 13 residues long. The CDR3 DNA is TGTGCCAGCACCAAGGACCCCTACAATGAGCAGTTCTTC. It codes for CASTKDPYNEQFF. Together with reference TRBV2 and TRBJ2-1, the CDR3 gives the full variable domain: EPEVTQTPSHQVTQMGQEVILRCVPISNHLYFYWYRQILGQKVEFLVSFYNNEISEKSEIFDDQFSVERPDGSNFTLKIRSTKLEDSAMYFCASTKDPYNEQFFGPGTRLTVL.

This clonotype was found once. This chain joins TRBV3-1 and TRBJ2-7; D is possibly TRBD1 (5 bases). V lost 3 bases, J lost 6 bases, and 12 bases lay in between. Germline V CDR1 and CDR2: LGHDT, YNNKEL (reference sequence). The CDR3 sequence is 13 residues long. The DNA for the CDR3 is TGTGCCAGCAGCCATGGCCAGGGCTGCGAGCAGTACTTC. Its translation is CASSHGQGCEQYF.

Remarks on this clonotype: A much larger clone lies a single base off, so this may be a read error. The gene calls are TRBV7-2 and TRBJ2-7; no definite D call. V lost 5 bases and J 2 bases, leaving 16 bases between the germline ends. There are 15 residues in the CDR3. From germline, CDR1 is SGHTA and CDR2 FQGNSA. This CDR3 reads CASSPRAVSPYEQYF. In DNA, the CDR3 is TGTGCCAGCAGCCCCCGGGCCGTTTCTCCCTACGAGCAGTACTTC. The full variable domain, completed using reference TRBV7-2 and TRBJ2-7, is GAGVSQSPSNKVTEKGKDVELRCDPISGHTALYWYRQSLGQGLEFLIYFQGNSAPDKSGLPSDRFSAERTGGSVSTLTIQRTQQEDSAVYLCASSPRAVSPYEQYFGPGTRLTVT.

This clonotype was seen many times. The chain couples TRBV7-8 to TRBJ2-3; the D is unclear. There are 14 residues in the CDR3. V was trimmed by 9 bases and J by 3 bases, leaving 16 bases between them. Germline values: CDR1 SGHVS, CDR2 FQNEAQ. The CDR3 region is CASGPGLGTDTQYF. In DNA form, the CDR3 reads TGTGCCAGTGGGCCGGGCCTAGGGACAGATACGCAGTATTTT.

This clonotype occurred many times. V gene TRBV11-2 combines with J gene TRBJ2-1, with 14 bases that match TRBD2. Trimming cost V 1 base and J 1 base; bases outside gene matches: 6. The CDR3 contains 19 residues. Germline CDR1 reads SGHAT; CDR2 reads FQNNGV. The CDR3 DNA reads as TGTGCCAGCAGCTTAGCAGGGACTAGCGGGAGTAAATCCTACAATGAGCAGTTCTTC. This codes for CASSLAGTSGSKSYNEQFF.

Ten or more counts support this clonotype. V usage is TRBV6-6 and J usage is TRBJ1-5; D is ambiguous. The V gene's germline CDR1 is MNHNY and CDR2 SVGAGI (reference sequence). CDR3 length: 16 residues. Deletions cut 6 bases from V and 6 bases from J, with 21 bases between. The CDR3 DNA sequence: TGTGCCAGCAGCCTGGCCACTATCGCAGTTGGTCAGCCCCAGCATTTT. The encoded protein is CASSLATIAVGQPQHF.

This clonotype occurred many times. V usage is TRBV30 and J usage is TRBJ1-5; D is undetermined. The V end was cut by 2 bases, the J end by 4 bases, with 9 bases between. CDR3 length equals 13 residues. CDR1 is GTSNPN and CDR2 is SVGIG in the germline V gene (reference sequence). CDR3 region: CAWSPQANQPQHF. As DNA, the CDR3 is TGTGCCTGGAGTCCGCAGGCTAATCAGCCCCAGCATTTT.

This clonotype was seen ten or more times. V and J are TRBV20-1 and TRBJ1-5; TRBD1 agrees at 7 bases. The V and J ends lost 3 bases and 6 bases, in that order; junction bases with no gene match: 5. The CDR3 sequence is 13 residues long. The germline V gene has CDR1 DFQATT and CDR2 SNEGSKA (reference sequence). CDR3 sequence: CSARRQGGQPQHF. In DNA, the CDR3 is TGCAGTGCTAGGAGACAGGGCGGTCAGCCCCAGCATTTT.

This clonotype came up a few times. The V gene is TRBV28, the J gene TRBJ2-7; the D is unclear. V lost 6 bases to trimming and J lost 4 bases, with 10 bases between them. Germline values: CDR1 MDHEN, CDR2 SYDVKM. The CDR3 has 12 amino acids. CDR3 sequence reads: CASSIQPYEQYF. The CDR3 nucleotides read TGTGCCAGCAGCATACAGCCTTACGAGCAGTACTTC. The variable domain in full, completed from reference TRBV28 and TRBJ2-7, reads DVKVTQSSRYLVKRTGEKVFLECVQDMDHENMFWYRQDPGLGLRLIYFSYDVKMKEKGDIPEGYSVSREKKERFSLILESASTNQTSMYLCASSIQPYEQYFGPGTRLTVT.

This clonotype was observed many times. V and J are TRBV19 and TRBJ2-7; 12 bases are a match to TRBD2. This CDR3 region has 18 residues. Germline CDR1 is LNHDA and CDR2 is SQIVND (reference sequence). The V and J ends lost 3 bases and 5 bases, in that order; junction bases with no gene match: 14. CDR3 region: CASSMISPSLAGGDEQYF. CDR3 bases: TGTGCCAGTAGTATGATATCTCCATCACTAGCGGGAGGTGACGAGCAGTACTTC.

As to this clonotype: Being one base from a much bigger clone, this may be a read error. The gene calls are TRBV11-1 and TRBJ2-7; TRBD2 aligns across 7 bases. V shed 4 bases and J 8 bases; nucleotides not matched to a gene: 11. Germline CDR1 SGHAT, CDR2 FQDESV (reference sequence). CDR3 length: 14 amino acids. The chain's CDR3 is CASSSWAGVYKQYF. The CDR3 region has the DNA TGTGCCAGCAGCTCGTGGGCGGGAGTTTACAAGCAGTACTTC.